A single sample is the source of the 7 T cell receptor beta chains below, sequenced in a study of T cell responses to AZD1222 COVID-19 vaccine. Repertoires were generated with immunoSEQ multiplex PCR, while TCRdb's copy carries only in-frame clones and drops some. Of 65,000 to 75,000 clones in the sample, 80% to 90% were seen once. Here the sequenced sample was peripheral blood, taken on day 0 of AZD1222 vaccination. These receptors were taken from an adult in good health.

Details on this clone: The germline gene is not matched at one end of the junction; a read error may be the cause. The chain carries TRBV18 and TRBJ2-4; 8 bases agree with TRBD1. Germline values: CDR1 KGHSH, CDR2 LQKENI. The CDR3 contains 16 residues. CDR3 nucleotides: TGTGCCAGCTCACCAGACCAGGGGGCGGCCAAATACATTCAGTACTTC. Amino acids: CASSPDQGAAKYIQYF.

The V and J genes are TRBV7-9 and TRBJ1-2; D uncertain. The CDR3 runs 16 residues. Trimming took 2 bases from V and 0 from J, leaving 13 bases between them. Germline V lookup: CDR1 SEHNR, CDR2 FQNEAQ (reference sequence). CDR3 nucleotides: TGTGCCAGCAGCTTACCACTTCTGGAAGCTAACTATGGCTACACCTTC. Translation: CASSLPLLEANYGYTF.

The chain employs TRBV2 and TRBJ2-3; D call uncertain. Trimming removed 8 bases at V and 5 bases at J, with 14 bases between. The CDR3 runs to 13 residues. Per the germline V gene, CDR1 is SNHLY and CDR2 is FYNNEI. The CDR3 is CASDVPERDTQYF. CDR3 coding DNA: TGTGCCAGCGACGTCCCGGAGAGAGATACGCAGTATTTT.

The chain carries TRBV11-1 and TRBJ2-1; 14 nucleotides line up with TRBD2. The CDR3 spans 16 residues. CDR1 is SGHAT, CDR2 FQDESV, per germline (reference sequence). After removal of 8 bases from V and 7 bases from J, the junction contained 10 bases not matched to a gene. CDR3 bases: TGTGCCAGCCGCCCAAGACTAGCGGGGGGGGGAAATGAGCAGTTCTTC. Its translation: CASRPRLAGGGNEQFF.

This chain connects TRBV24-1 to TRBJ2-7; D remains ambiguous. The ends were cut back, 9 bases at V and 1 base at J, with 12 bases in the middle. CDR3 length: 13 residues. Germline loops: CDR1 KGHDR, CDR2 SFDVKD. This CDR3 is CATEDGRSYEQYF. In DNA form, the CDR3 reads TGTGCCACCGAGGACGGGCGATCCTACGAGCAGTACTTC.

The chain uses TRBV25-1 and TRBJ1-1; D is undetermined. The CDR3 covers 12 residues. CDR1 is MGHDK, CDR2 SYGVNS, per germline. The V end was cut by 5 bases, the J end by 1 base, with 5 bases between. The CDR3 nucleotides are TGTGCCAGCAGTAGCCGGAACACTGAAGCTTTCTTT. The encoded protein is CASSSRNTEAFF.

This clone was seen once. The V gene is TRBV11-3, the J gene TRBJ2-3; 7 nucleotides agree with TRBD1. The CDR3 has 17 amino acids. Trimming took 5 bases from V and 1 from J; bases not matched to a gene: 12. Per the germline V gene, CDR1 is SGHNT and CDR2 is YENEEA. The CDR3 sequence: CASSPRSRGLGTDTQYF. CDR3 nucleotides: TGTGCCAGCAGCCCCCGGAGCAGGGGGTTAGGCACAGATACGCAGTATTTT.